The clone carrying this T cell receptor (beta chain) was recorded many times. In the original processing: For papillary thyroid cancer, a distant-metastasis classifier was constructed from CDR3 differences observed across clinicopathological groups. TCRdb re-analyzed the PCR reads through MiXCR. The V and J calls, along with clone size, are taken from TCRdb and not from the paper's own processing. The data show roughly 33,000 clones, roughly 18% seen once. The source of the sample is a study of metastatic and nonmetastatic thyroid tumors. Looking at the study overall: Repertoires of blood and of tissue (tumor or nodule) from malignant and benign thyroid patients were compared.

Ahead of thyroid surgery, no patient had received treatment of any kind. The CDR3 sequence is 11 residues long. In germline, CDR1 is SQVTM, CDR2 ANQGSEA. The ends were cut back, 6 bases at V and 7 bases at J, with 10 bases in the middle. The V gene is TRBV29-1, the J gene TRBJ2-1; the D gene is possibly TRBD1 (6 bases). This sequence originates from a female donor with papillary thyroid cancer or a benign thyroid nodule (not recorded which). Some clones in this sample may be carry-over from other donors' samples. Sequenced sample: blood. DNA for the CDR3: TGCAGCGTCGGTACAGGGAATGAGCAGTTCTTC. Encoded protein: CSVGTGNEQFF.